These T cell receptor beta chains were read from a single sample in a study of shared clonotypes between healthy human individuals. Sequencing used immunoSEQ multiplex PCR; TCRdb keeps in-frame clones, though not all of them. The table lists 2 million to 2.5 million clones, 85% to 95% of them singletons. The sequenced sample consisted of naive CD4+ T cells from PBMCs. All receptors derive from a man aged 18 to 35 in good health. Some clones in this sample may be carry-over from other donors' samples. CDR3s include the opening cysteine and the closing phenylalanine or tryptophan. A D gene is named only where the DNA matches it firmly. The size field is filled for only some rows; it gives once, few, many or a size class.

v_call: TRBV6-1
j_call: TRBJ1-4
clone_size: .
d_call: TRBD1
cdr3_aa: CASSEAQPGQTYNEKLFF
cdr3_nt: TGTGCCAGCAGTGAAGCACAACCGGGACAGACTTATAATGAAAAACTGTTTTTT

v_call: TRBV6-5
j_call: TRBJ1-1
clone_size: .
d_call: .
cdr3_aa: CASRLVGGGRTEAFF
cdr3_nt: TGTGCCAGCAGGCTAGTTGGGGGAGGGAGAACTGAAGCTTTCTTT

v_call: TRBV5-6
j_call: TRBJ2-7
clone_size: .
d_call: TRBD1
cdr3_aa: CASSLVDRVNEQYF
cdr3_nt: TGTGCCAGCAGCTTGGTTGACAGGGTAAACGAGCAGTACTTC

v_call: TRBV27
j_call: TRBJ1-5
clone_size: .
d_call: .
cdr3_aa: CASSSRTRLPQHF
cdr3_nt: TGTGCCAGCAGTTCTAGAACGCGGCTGCCCCAGCATTTT

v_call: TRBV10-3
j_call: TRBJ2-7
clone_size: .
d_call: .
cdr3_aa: CAISRLGAYEQYF
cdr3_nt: TGTGCCATCAGTAGACTAGGGGCCTACGAGCAGTACTTC

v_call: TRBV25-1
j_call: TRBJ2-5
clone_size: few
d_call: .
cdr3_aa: CASSKIGQWGAQETQYF
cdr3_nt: TGTGCCAGCAGTAAGATAGGACAGTGGGGGGCCCAAGAGACCCAGTACTTC

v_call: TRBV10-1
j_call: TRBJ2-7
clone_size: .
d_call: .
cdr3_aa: CASSEVANPTYEQYF
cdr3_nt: TGCGCCAGCAGTGAGGTAGCTAATCCCACCTACGAGCAGTACTTC

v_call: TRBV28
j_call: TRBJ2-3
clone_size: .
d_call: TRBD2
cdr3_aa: CASSSLAGAGDTQYF
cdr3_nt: TGTGCCAGCAGTTCTTTAGCGGGAGCTGGAGATACGCAGTATTTT

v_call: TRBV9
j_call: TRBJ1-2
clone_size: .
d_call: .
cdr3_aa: CASSVVGVNYGYTF
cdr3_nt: TGTGCCAGCAGCGTAGTCGGAGTTAACTATGGCTACACCTTC

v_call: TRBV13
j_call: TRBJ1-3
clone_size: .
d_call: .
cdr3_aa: CASTHHRSGNTIYF
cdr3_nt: TGTGCCAGCACCCACCATCGGTCTGGAAACACCATATATTTT

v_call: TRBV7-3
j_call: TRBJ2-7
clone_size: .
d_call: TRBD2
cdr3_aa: CASSFGLAGGPEGEQYF
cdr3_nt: TGTGCCAGCAGCTTCGGACTAGCGGGAGGGCCGGAAGGCGAGCAGTACTTC

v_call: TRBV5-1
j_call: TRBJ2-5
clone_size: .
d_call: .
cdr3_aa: CASSLGLELETQYF
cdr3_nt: TGCGCCAGCAGCTTAGGGTTAGAGTTGGAGACCCAGTACTTC

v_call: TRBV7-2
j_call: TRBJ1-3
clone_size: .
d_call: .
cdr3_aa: CASSPQGNTIYF
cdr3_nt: TGTGCCAGCAGCCCACAGGGAAACACCATATATTTT

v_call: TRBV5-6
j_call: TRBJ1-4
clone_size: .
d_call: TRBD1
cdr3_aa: CASSAQGFANEKLFF
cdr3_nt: TGTGCCAGCAGCGCACAGGGGTTTGCTAATGAAAAACTGTTTTTT

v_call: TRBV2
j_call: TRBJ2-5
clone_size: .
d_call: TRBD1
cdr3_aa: CASSSNLPGTGGTIQETQYF
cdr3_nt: TGTGCCAGCAGTTCGAACCTTCCCGGGACAGGGGGGACTATTCAAGAGACCCAGTACTTC

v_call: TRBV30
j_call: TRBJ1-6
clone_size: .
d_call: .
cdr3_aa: CARSGAGTSPLHF
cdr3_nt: TGTGCCCGGTCCGGGGCGGGGACTTCACCCCTCCACTTT

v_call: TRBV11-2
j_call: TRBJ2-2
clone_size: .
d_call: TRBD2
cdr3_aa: CASSGRLAGTGELFF
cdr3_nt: TGTGCCAGCAGCGGGAGGCTAGCGGGCACCGGGGAGCTGTTTTTT

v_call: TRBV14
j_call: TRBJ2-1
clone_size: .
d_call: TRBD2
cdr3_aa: CASRREGNEQFF
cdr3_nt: TGTGCCAGCAGGCGGGAGGGGAATGAGCAGTTCTTC

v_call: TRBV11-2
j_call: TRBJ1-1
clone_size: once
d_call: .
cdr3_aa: CASSFTRTNTEAFF
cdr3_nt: TGTGCCAGCAGCTTCACCAGGACGAACACTGAAGCTTTCTTT

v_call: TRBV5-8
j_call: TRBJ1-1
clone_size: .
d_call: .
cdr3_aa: CASSLSRRTEAFF
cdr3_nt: TGTGCCAGCAGCCTGAGCCGGAGGACTGAAGCTTTCTTT

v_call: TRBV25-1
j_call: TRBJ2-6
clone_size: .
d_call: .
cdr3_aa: CASSELVGANVLTF
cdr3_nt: TGTGCCAGCAGTGAATTGGTCGGGGCCAACGTCCTGACTTTC

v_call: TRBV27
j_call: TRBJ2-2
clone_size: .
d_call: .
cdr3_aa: CASSPGMVGRELFF
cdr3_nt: TGTGCCAGCAGCCCGGGAATGGTCGGAAGGGAGCTGTTTTTT

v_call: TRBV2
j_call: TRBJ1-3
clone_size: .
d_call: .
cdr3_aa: CASSEQGSGNTIYF
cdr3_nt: TGTGCCAGCAGTGAACAGGGCTCTGGAAACACCATATATTTT

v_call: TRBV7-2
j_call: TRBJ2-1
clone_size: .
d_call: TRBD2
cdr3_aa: CASSLAPSGPSSYNEQFF
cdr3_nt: TGTGCCAGCAGCTTAGCCCCTAGCGGGCCCAGCTCCTACAATGAGCAGTTCTTC

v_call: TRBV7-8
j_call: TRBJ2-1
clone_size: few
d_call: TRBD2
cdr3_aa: CASSIRLAGYEQFF
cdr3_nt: TGTGCCAGCAGCATTCGACTAGCGGGATATGAGCAGTTCTTC

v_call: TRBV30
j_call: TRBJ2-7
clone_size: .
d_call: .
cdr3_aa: CAWSKTGSGDEQYF
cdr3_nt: TGTGCCTGGAGTAAAACAGGGTCGGGGGACGAGCAGTACTTC

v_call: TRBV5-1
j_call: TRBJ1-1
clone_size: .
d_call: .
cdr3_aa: CASSLGSGAEAFF
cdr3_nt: TGCGCCAGCAGCTTAGGGTCGGGGGCTGAAGCTTTCTTT

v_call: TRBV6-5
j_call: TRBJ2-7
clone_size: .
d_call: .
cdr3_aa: CASSPVGVGSYEQYF
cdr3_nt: TGTGCCAGCAGCCCCGTCGGGGTTGGCTCCTACGAGCAGTACTTC

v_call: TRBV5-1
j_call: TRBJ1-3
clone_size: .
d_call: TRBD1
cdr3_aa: CASSSNQGAASGNTIYF
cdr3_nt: TGCGCCAGCAGCTCTAATCAGGGGGCCGCTTCTGGAAACACCATATATTTT

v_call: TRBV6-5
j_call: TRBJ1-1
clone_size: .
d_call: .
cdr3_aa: CASSYGTYAEAFF
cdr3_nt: TGTGCCAGCAGTTACGGGACGTACGCTGAAGCTTTCTTT

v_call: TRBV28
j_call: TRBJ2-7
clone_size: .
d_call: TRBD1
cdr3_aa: CASSPAGTAYEQYF
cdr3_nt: TGTGCCAGCAGTCCTGCCGGGACAGCTTACGAGCAGTACTTC

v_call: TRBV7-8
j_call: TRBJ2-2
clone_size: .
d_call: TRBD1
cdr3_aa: CASSSRQGANTGELFF
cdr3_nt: TGTGCCAGCAGCTCCCGACAGGGGGCCAACACCGGGGAGCTGTTTTTT